One T cell receptor (beta chain) is described in this entry. Its antigen remains unknown. The sample comes from a study of T cells in Graves' hyperthyroidism and ophthalmopathy. Whole-study context: Peripheral blood sampling occurred at initial diagnosis, before any treatment. Study outcomes and limitations: Blood also showed most of the thyroid clonotypes that were expanded above 0.001.

TCR beta CDR3 region amplification was performed from RNA transcripts. Using the HTBI primer set, a first-round RT-PCR was run on the TCR CDR3. TCRdb reanalysed the multiplex PCR reads using MiXCR and keeps one entry per CDR3 protein. The data contain about 290,000 distinct CDR3 sequences, about 14% of them singletons. Hyperthyroidism, newly diagnosed and lasting under 2 months, affected patients aged 18 to 65. The blood was taken when hyperthyroidism was first diagnosed, before any ophthalmopathy symptoms showed up. This clonotype was obtained from a woman in her 30s with Graves' hyperthyroidism that later progressed to Graves' ophthalmopathy. The sequencing input was blood.

The CDR3: CATSDLTRDTGEQYF. CDR3 DNA sequence: TGTGCCACCAGTGATTTGACCCGGGACACGGGGGAGCAGTACTTC. The rearrangement uses TRBV24-1 and TRBJ2-7, with D perhaps TRBD1 (6 bases). The CDR3 consists of 15 residues. Germline V gene sequence: CDR1 KGHDR, CDR2 SFDVKD. Trimming stripped 0 bases from V and 7 bases from J, with 15 bases between.